This T cell receptor beta chain was profiled in a study of shared clonotypes between healthy human individuals (TCRdb year 2020). Turning to the overall study: The cohort comprised a couple of women and three men aged 18 to 49 years. For each donor, CD4 naive and CD4 memory were each run on three plates, CD8 naive on two plates, and CD8 memory on one plate. Leukapheresis yielded between about 0.8 and 8.9 billion PBMCs per donor. To estimate repertoire size and how much clonotype sharing occurs between individuals, the study deeply sequenced the blood TCR repertoires of five healthy adults. To increase sequencing depth and limit assay-specific biases, TCR repertoire library preparation and sequencing were carried out by different laboratories using diverse techniques. Study-wide conclusions, independent of this receptor: Pairwise subsampling indicated that sequencing depth was expected to affect the degree of clonotype sharing among donors. Incomplete sequencing was indicated by rarefaction of sorted-subset datasets, despite the large sequencing depth. Sampling was limited to blood, and TCR repertoires in tissue likely differ from TCR repertoires in blood. Estimated clonotype richness was generally larger for naive than for memory subsets. Because the study included only a small number of donors, the genetic and exposure-history diversity represented was limited. When four donors were compared, the shared fraction of clonotypes was around 5.1% for naive CD4, 3.5% for naive CD8, 2.3% for memory CD4, and about 0.36% for memory CD8. Clonotypes shared by all four sorted-subset donors showed higher generation probabilities than non-shared clonotypes.

CD8 naive samples were obtained by positive selection for CCR7 among CD45RO-negative cells, yielding a CD45RA+CCR7+ population from which TemRA cells were excluded. The donors were healthy, HIV-negative adults who had no recently reported acute infections or vaccinations. Every donor was a Caucasian adult residing in Nashville, Tennessee, USA. Blood was obtained by leukapheresis, after which PBMCs were separated by Ficoll-Histopaque density gradient centrifugation and cryopreserved in liquid nitrogen vapor phase. Analytical flow cytometry was used to check the purity and quantity of each magnetically sorted T cell population. Each sorted fraction had its genomic DNA isolated and then quantified by UV absorbance on a Nanodrop 2000c. V is cut back by 0 bases and J by 1 base, with 1 base in the junction unmatched. Reading the germline V gene gives CDR1 SGDLS and CDR2 YYNGEE. Reading from cysteine to phenylalanine, the CDR3 counts 15 amino acids. Only the CDR3 region is kept as DNA, spanning 45 bases read in frame from base 1.

Of note for this clone: The specificity of this receptor is unknown. No clone much larger than this one lies a single base away; base qualities are absent.

Using the deep immunoSEQ assay, multiplex PCR amplified TCR CDR3 regions from genomic DNA. Extracted genomic DNA from each cell subset was distributed evenly across all wells of several immunoSEQ 96-well plates, and each plate was treated as a replicate. For sorted subsets, each replicate PCR was loaded with 200 ng genomic DNA, equivalent to 32,000 or so T cell genomes. Purified libraries were measured with a Qubit 3.0 fluorometer, size-checked on a Bioanalyzer 2100, and measured again with the KAPA Library Quantification kit. Every immunoSEQ 96-well plate was sequenced on a separate single-read 150-cycle Illumina NextSeq 550 flow cell. Per the authors' processing: Because the immunoSEQ output held only junctional sequences and lacked quality scores, the filtering could not match the filtering applied to full-length reads. To assign V/J genes and CDR3, sequences were annotated against IMGT germline references using PyIR, a Python wrapper for IgBLAST v1.9. Reads were removed for weak V/J assignments (E-value above 1e-6), missing CDR3, stop codons, out-of-frame junctions, or ambiguous translated residues. A V3J clonotype was defined by an identical inferred V gene, J gene, and CDR3 amino acid sequence. Percentage overlap between repertoires was computed as shared unique clonotypes divided by the size of the smaller repertoire. Repertoire richness was assessed with RTK rarefaction, the Chao1 estimator, and Recon v2.1 estimates of unobserved clonotypes. For all TCRbeta clonotypes obtained by the gDNA method from a few donors, generation probabilities were computed with OLGA. Sourced from immuneACCESS, this table was stored by TCRdb with only in-frame sequences that have V and J called. A share of the clones is absent; for the studies checked, an unresolved V gene accounts for under half, and the remainder has no known explanation. V and J calls and clone size are given by that table; D and trimming were obtained from the DNA. The sample table lists around 2,000,000 clones, roughly 94% of them with a count of one. About 1.1% of the sample rests with the top ten.

The TCR comes from a man younger than 30 in good health. Recombination joined TRBV9 with TRBJ2-5; TRBD2 aligns with 9 central bases. Material for sequencing was naive CD8+ T cells sorted from blood. The sample's cell subset or site label, decoded: CD45RA+CCR7+. The CDR3 protein is CASSVGLAVQETQYF. Read as DNA, the sequence is TGTGCCAGCAGCGTAGGACTAGCGGTCCAAGAGACCCAGTACTTC.